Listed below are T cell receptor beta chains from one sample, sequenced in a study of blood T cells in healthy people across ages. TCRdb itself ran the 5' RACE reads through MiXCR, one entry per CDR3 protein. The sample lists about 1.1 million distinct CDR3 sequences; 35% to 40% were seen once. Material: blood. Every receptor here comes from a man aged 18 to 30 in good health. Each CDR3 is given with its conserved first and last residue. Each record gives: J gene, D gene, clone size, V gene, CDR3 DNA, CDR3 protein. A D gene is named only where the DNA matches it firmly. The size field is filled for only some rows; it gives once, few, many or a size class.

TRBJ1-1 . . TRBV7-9 TGTGCCAGCCGAACACCAATGCCTGAAGCTTTCTTT CASRTPMPEAFF
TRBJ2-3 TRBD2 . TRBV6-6 TGTGCCAGCACCCCGGGCGAGCGGGGTATAGCACAAGATACGCAGTATTTT CASTPGERGIAQDTQYF
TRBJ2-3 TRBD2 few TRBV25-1 TGTGCCAACGGGGGGAGCACAGATACGCAGTATTTT CANGGSTDTQYF
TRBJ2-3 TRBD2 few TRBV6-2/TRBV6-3 TGTGCCAGCAGTTCAAGACTAGCGACTTCTACAGATACGCAGTATTTT CASSSRLATSTDTQYF
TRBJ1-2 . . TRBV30 TGTGCCTGGAGGGACCCCGTGCGTCCAGGCTACACCTTC CAWRDPVRPGYTF
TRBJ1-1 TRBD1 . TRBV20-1 TGCAGTGCTAGGTGGGGACAGGGAACTGAAGCTTTCTTT CSARWGQGTEAFF
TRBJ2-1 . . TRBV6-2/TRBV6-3 TGTGCCCGCTGCATGGGGGAGCCCGCTATGGCCAATGAGCAGTTCTTC CARCMGEPAMANEQFF
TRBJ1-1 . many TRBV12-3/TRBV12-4 TGTGCCAGCAGTCCCCGGACTGAAGCTTTCTTT CASSPRTEAFF
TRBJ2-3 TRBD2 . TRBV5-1 TGCGCCAGCAGCTTGGGAGCGGGAGGTGCAGATACGCAGTATTTT CASSLGAGGADTQYF
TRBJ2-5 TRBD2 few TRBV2 TGTGCCAGCAGCGCGACTAGCGGGGATCAAGAGACCCAGTACTTC CASSATSGDQETQYF
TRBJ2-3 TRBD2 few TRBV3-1 TGTGCCAGCAGCCACAGAAGGCGGGGGGGCACAGATACGCAGTATTTT CASSHRRRGGTDTQYF
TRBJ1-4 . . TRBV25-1 TGTGCCAGCAGCCCGCAGCGGAGGGACTATGAAAAACTGTTTTTT CASSPQRRDYEKLFF
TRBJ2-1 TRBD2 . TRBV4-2 TGTGCCAGCAGCAAATCTGGGGGGGGTAGCTCCTACAATGAGCAGTTCTTC CASSKSGGGSSYNEQFF
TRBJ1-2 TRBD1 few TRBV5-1 TGCGCCAGCAGCTCGACAGGGCGCGGAGAAGGCTACACCTTC CASSSTGRGEGYTF
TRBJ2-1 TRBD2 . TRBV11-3 TGTGCCAGCAGCCAGAAGCGGGGCCACTCCTACAATGAGCAGTTCTTC CASSQKRGHSYNEQFF
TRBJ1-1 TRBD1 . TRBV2 TGTGCCAGCAAGTCAGGGGGGGTGGTGAACACTGAAGCTTTCTTT CASKSGGVVNTEAFF
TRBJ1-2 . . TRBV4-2 TGTGCCAGCAGCCAAGATGGTACGGCTCATGGCTACACCTTC CASSQDGTAHGYTF
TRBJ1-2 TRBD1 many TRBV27 TGTGCCAGCAGTTTTTTGGACAGGGACGGCTACACCTTC CASSFLDRDGYTF
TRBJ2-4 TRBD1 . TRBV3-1 TGTGCCAGCAGCCTCATGACAGGGCAGGGGAACAAAAACATTCAGTACTTC CASSLMTGQGNKNIQYF
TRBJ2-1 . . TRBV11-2 TGTGCCAGCAGCTTACCAGGTTTAGGTGAGCAGTTCTTC CASSLPGLGEQFF
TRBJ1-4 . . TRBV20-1 TGCAGTGCCCTCGACAGGCAAAATGAAAAACTGTTTTTT CSALDRQNEKLFF
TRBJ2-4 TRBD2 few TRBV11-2 TGTGCCAGCAGCTTAGTGTTTTCTAGCGGGTATTCGGGCGTAAGCAAAAACATTCAGTACTTC CASSLVFSSGYSGVSKNIQYF
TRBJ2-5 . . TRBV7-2 TGTGCCAGCAACATTTTCGGGGGCGGGGAGACCCAGTACTTC CASNIFGGGETQYF
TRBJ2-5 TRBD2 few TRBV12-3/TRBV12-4 TGTGCCAGCAGTTTCCCCCGGGAGGCCCTAAATGAGCAGTACTTC CASSFPREALNEQYF
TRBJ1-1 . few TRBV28 TGTGCCAGCAGTCCAGGGTCGGCAATGAACACTGAAGCTTTCTTT CASSPGSAMNTEAFF
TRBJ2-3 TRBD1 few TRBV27 TGTGCCAGCAGTTCCGCAGACCGGGACAGAGACACAGATACGCAGTATTTT CASSSADRDRDTDTQYF
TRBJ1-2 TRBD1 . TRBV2 TGTGCCAGCAGTGAAGGGGACAGGGGGGATGGCTACACCTTC CASSEGDRGDGYTF
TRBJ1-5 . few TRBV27 TGTGCCAGCAGTCTCTTTTTCGGGGGCAATCAGCCCCAGCATTTT CASSLFFGGNQPQHF
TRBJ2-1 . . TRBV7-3 TGTGCCAGCAGCTTAAGTAACACCAGGAAGCAGTTCTTC CASSLSNTRKQFF
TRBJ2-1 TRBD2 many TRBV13 TGTGCCAGCAGCTTATACGAGCGGGGGCCCTACAATGAGCAGTTCTTC CASSLYERGPYNEQFF
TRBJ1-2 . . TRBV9 TGTGCCAGCAGCCCCAAAGTCGGGCCAAGGGGGGATGGCTGCACCTTC CASSPKVGPRGDGCTF
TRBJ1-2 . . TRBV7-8 TGTGCCAGCAGCTTAGCAGGGAATGGCTATGGCTACACCTTC CASSLAGNGYGYTF
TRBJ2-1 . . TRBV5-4 TGTGCCAGCAGCTCGGCGGCGAAAAGAAACAATGAGCAGTTCTTC CASSSAAKRNNEQFF
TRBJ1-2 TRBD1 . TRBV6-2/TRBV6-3 TGTGCCAGCAGTGCAGGGGGAAACCCCTATGGCTACACCTTC CASSAGGNPYGYTF
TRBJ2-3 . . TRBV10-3 TGTGCCATCAGTCCCTGGGGGAGCGGGCTGAGCACAGATACGCAGTATTTT CAISPWGSGLSTDTQYF
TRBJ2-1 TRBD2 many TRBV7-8 TGTGCCAGCAGCCTTCTAGCGGACACCTACAATGAGCAGTTCTTC CASSLLADTYNEQFF
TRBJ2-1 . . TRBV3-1 TGTGCCAGCAGCCAAGAGGGGGGCGGGGGCTCCTACAATGAGCAGTTCTTC CASSQEGGGGSYNEQFF
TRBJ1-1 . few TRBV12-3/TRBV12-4 TGTGCCAGCAGTTCAGGGAGGGCTTTCTTT CASSSGRAFF
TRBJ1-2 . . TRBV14 TGTGCCAGCAGCCAAGTGTCAGGGGCTGTCCATGGCTACACCTTC CASSQVSGAVHGYTF
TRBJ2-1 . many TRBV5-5 TGTGCCAGCAGCTTGGTTGCGGGTAGCTCCTACAATGAGCAGTTCTTC CASSLVAGSSYNEQFF
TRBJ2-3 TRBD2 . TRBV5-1 TGCGCCAGCAGCCTAGGCGTTGGGATAGCGGGGGCGGCAGATACGCAGTATTTT CASSLGVGIAGAADTQYF
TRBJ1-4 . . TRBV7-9 TGTGCCAGCAGTCTTTCCCGGGACGGACCTGATAATGAAAAACTGTTTTTT CASSLSRDGPDNEKLFF
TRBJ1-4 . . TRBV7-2 TGTGCCAGCAGCCCCGAAGGGGAAAAACTGTTTTTT CASSPEGEKLFF
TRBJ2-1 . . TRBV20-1 TGCAGTGCTAGAGTGGCTTATGAGCAGTTCTTC CSARVAYEQFF
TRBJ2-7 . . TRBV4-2 TGTGCCATTGCACCGGGACGGGGATCCTACGAGCAGTACTTC CAIAPGRGSYEQYF
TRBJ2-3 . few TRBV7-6 TGTGCCAGCAGCCAGGACAGTAGTACGCAGTATTTT CASSQDSSTQYF